The present TCR beta chain was sequenced within a study of T-cell reconstitution after alpha-beta-depleted transplantation in children (dated by TCRdb to about 2016). Regarding the complete study: T-cell immune reconstitution after TCRalphabeta/CD19-depleted allogeneic hematopoietic cell transplantation in children was quantitatively tracked in the study by means of TCR repertoire profiling.

What the authors observed across the whole study: Over the following months the frequencies of hyperexpanded clones went down, and after one year T-cell counts and TCRbeta diversity were mostly credited to newly produced T cells. About two months after transplant, the apparently early recovery of alphabetaT-cell counts reportedly depended on just several hundred clones that had expanded rapidly and came from non-depleted graft cells. In some patients, high TCRbeta diversity at day 60 was attributed to recipient T cells and intrathymic progenitors that had survived conditioning.

Notes on this clonotype: Its antigen is unknown. Base qualities are not provided; no much larger clone lies one nucleotide away.

Receptors were amplified or captured by PCR. TCRdb lists the instrument as Illumina HiSeq 2500. TCR library preparation used molecular barcoding, with unique molecular identifiers applied to normalize quantification of the TCRbeta repertoire. The public reads were run again by TCRdb, first through fastp at Q25 and then through MiXCR, and only productive beta chains were kept. Each record represents a unique CDR3 protein, reported with the most common genes and DNA among its rows. In this sample the table shows about 100,000 distinct CDR3 sequences, less than 6% of which occur a single time. The ten largest clones add up to 5.5% to 6.5% of the sample. Per the publication, the time point label means: day 60 (about 2 months) after transplantation. The meaning of the sample's treatment or condition label: allogeneic hematopoietic cell transplantation with graft depleted of TCRalphabeta T cells and CD19 B cells. The transplant recipients were children given TCRalphabeta/CD19-depleted allogeneic hematopoietic cell grafts.

The CDR3 spans 16 residues, from the cysteine through the phenylalanine. The only DNA kept is the CDR3, 48 bases in frame from the first base. Trimmed from V: 0 bases; trimmed from J: 0 bases; junction bases lacking a gene match: 4. CDR1 is given as SGHRS and CDR2 as YFSETQ, both from the germline V gene. The TCR originated in a female patient aged 2 to 10 who had a stem cell transplant for Fanconi anemia, so the T cells may come from the graft donor. Here the chain combines TRBV5-1 and TRBJ2-3, with 7 bases aligning to TRBD2. Sequenced material: PBMCs, mostly from graft donor cells, taken 60 days after TCRalphabeta/CD19-depleted stem cell transplant. At the DNA level, the sequence is TGCGCCAGCAGCTTGGGCCCGCGGGGGAGCACAGATACGCAGTATTTT. Its protein reads: CASSLGPRGSTDTQYF.